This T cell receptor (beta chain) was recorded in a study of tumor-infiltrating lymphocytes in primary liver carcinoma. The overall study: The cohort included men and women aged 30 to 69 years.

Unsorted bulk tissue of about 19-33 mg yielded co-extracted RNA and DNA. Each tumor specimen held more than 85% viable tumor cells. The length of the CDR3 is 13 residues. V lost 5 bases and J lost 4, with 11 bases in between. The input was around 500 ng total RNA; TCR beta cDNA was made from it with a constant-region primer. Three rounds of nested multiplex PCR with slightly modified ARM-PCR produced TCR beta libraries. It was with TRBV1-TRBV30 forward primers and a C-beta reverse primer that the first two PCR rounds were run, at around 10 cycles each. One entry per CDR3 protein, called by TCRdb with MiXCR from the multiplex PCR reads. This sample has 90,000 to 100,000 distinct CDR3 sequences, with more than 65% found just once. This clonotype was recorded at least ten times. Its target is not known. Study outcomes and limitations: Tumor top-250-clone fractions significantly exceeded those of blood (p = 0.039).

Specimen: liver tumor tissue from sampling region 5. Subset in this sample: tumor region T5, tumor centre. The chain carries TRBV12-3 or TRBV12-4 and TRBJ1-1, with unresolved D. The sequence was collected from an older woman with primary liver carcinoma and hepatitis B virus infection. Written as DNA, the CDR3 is TGTGCCAGCAGTCTTACAGCGGGCACTGAAGCTTTCTTT. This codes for CASSLTAGTEAFF.